These 5 T cell receptor beta chains originate from one sample sequenced in a study of blood T cell repertoires in COVID-19. Clones were read by immunoSEQ multiplex PCR, and TCRdb kept only the in-frame ones, dropping some. The repertoire holds about 180,000 clones, with approximately 90% as singletons. Input material: peripheral blood. These receptors originate from a man in his fifties with acute or convalescent COVID-19.

The CDR3 region has the DNA TGTGCCAGCAGTATACAGGGATTAAATCAGCCCCAGCATTTT. It encodes CASSIQGLNQPQHF. V usage is TRBV27 and J usage is TRBJ1-5; a weak D match, TRBD1 (6 bases). Trimming took 5 bases from V and 4 from J, leaving 12 bases between them. CDR3 length: 14 residues. Germline-derived CDR1 and CDR2 are MNHEY and SMNVEV (reference sequence).

The chain joins TRBV20-1 to TRBJ1-5; perhaps TRBD1 as D (6 bases). CDR1 DFQATT and CDR2 SNEGSKA come from the germline V gene (reference sequence). CDR3 length: 20 amino acids. Trimming took 3 bases from V and 2 from J, leaving 29 bases between them. CDR3 loop: CSASAGAGRGSPRGNQPQHF. The CDR3 DNA follows: TGCAGTGCTAGTGCAGGAGCCGGAAGGGGGTCCCCTCGGGGCAATCAGCCCCAGCATTTT.

This clone turned up a few times. The chain combines TRBV28 with TRBJ1-1; D ambiguous. The CDR3 contains 12 residues. Germline V gives CDR1 MDHEN, CDR2 SYDVKM. V gave up 5 bases and J gave up 5 bases, with 9 bases separating them. CDR3 amino acids: CASSERRTEAFF. CDR3 in DNA: TGTGCCAGCAGTGAACGGAGAACTGAAGCTTTCTTT.

The chain has TRBV7-2 and TRBJ1-5; TRBD1 aligns across 7 bases. The V gene's germline CDR1 is SGHTA and CDR2 FQGNSA. CDR3 length: 14 amino acids. Trimming at V came to 0 bases and at J to 4 bases, leaving 0 bases not matched to a gene. CDR3 sequence (DNA): TGTGCCAGCAGCTTAGCGGACAGGAATCAGCCCCAGCATTTT. Amino acid sequence: CASSLADRNQPQHF.

The J gene is TRBJ1-2, the V gene TRBV9, with D perhaps matching TRBD1 (5 bases). V lost 3 bases, J lost 5 bases, and 11 bases lay in between. The V gene's germline CDR1 is SGDLS and CDR2 YYNGEE. This CDR3 comprises 13 residues. CDR3: CASSAHGTYGYTF. In DNA form, the CDR3 reads TGTGCCAGCAGCGCACACGGGACTTATGGCTACACCTTC.